The 4 T cell receptor beta chains reported below all come from one sample, sequenced in a study of CD8+CD57+ T cells in acquired aplastic anemia. Genomic DNA acted as the template from which TCR beta VDJ combination and CDR3 sequence profiling were carried out. Each CDR3 protein gets one entry after TCRdb re-called the reads with MiXCR. The sample has about 110,000 distinct CDR3 sequences, 51% seen once; the top ten hold around a third. The sequenced sample was sorted CD4+, CD8+, or CD8+CD57+ T cells (not recorded which) from PBMCs. These receptors originate from a human donor in good health, serving as a control.

The chain recombines TRBV29-1 with TRBJ2-7, with a weak D call TRBD2 (6 bases). The V and J ends lost 7 bases and 6 bases respectively, with 25 bases between them. There are 15 residues in the CDR3. CDR1 SQVTM and CDR2 ANQGSEA come from the germline V gene. The CDR3 sequence: CSARPGLQGTSEQYF. The CDR3 DNA reads TGCAGCGCTCGACCGGGACTCCAAGGAACATCCGAGCAGTACTTC.

The V and J genes are TRBV29-1 and TRBJ1-1; D gene ambiguous. V shed 1 base and J shed 7 bases, with 10 bases lying between them. The CDR3 extends over 12 amino acids. Germline assignment: CDR1 SQVTM and CDR2 ANQGSEA. The CDR3 DNA sequence: TGCAGCGTTGAAGTAGATGTCAATGAAGCTTTCTTT. Its protein product is CSVEVDVNEAFF.

This clonotype has just a few counts. The chain joins TRBV19 to TRBJ1-2; D remains unclear. The V gene's germline CDR1 is LNHDA and CDR2 SQIVND (reference sequence). Trimming took off 7 bases at V and 0 bases at J, with 18 bases between the two ends. CDR3 length equals 16 residues. The CDR3 DNA reads as TGTGCCAGTACCCAATGGGAGGCAGATCCTAACTATGGCTACACCTTC. Translating it yields CASTQWEADPNYGYTF.

Concerning this clonotype itself: One end of the junction does not line up with germline, which may come from a read error. CDR3 nucleotides: TGTGCCATCAGTGACGGTAGCGGGTCCACAGTTACGCAGTATTTT. Translating it yields CAISDGSGSTVTQYF. This chain joins TRBV10-3 and TRBJ2-3; TRBD2 matches at 7 bases. This CDR3 is 15 amino acids long. Germline loops: CDR1 ENHRY, CDR2 SYGVKD.